One and the same sample provided the 25 T cell receptor beta chains below, sequenced in a study of T cell responses to AZD1222 COVID-19 vaccine. Here immunoSEQ multiplex PCR was the method, and the copy in TCRdb shows in-frame clones only, minus some. The sample carries over 85,000 clones, around nine tenths recorded once. Sample: peripheral blood, taken on day 0 of AZD1222 vaccination. These receptors all come from an adult in good health.

This clone has just one count. The CDR3 bases are TGCGCCAGCAGCCAAGATCGGGCGGCGAACACTGAAGCTTTCTTT. Translated: CASSQDRAANTEAFF. This chain connects TRBV4-3 to TRBJ1-1; D is uncertain. The CDR3 runs 15 residues. Trimming pared 0 bases from V and 1 base from J, leaving 9 bases between. Germline loops: CDR1 LGHNA, CDR2 YSLEER.

J is TRBJ2-1 and V is TRBV29-1; 7 bases are shared with TRBD2. Unmatched junction bases numbered 10, after V lost 6 bases and J lost 2 bases. There are 15 residues in the CDR3. Germline values: CDR1 SQVTM, CDR2 ANQGSEA. CDR3 residues: CSVPFGGRAYNEQFF. The CDR3, as DNA: TGCAGCGTACCTTTTGGTGGGAGGGCCTACAATGAGCAGTTCTTC.

The chain combines TRBV18 with TRBJ1-4; D gene unclear. The CDR3 covers 13 residues. The V gene lost 2 bases and the J gene lost 13 bases, with 14 bases spanning the gap. The germline gives CDR1 KGHSH, CDR2 LQKENI. In nucleotides, the CDR3 is TGTGCCAGCTCACCAATGGGAGACGAGCGACTGTTTTTT. The encoded protein is CASSPMGDERLFF.

The chain is built from TRBV5-5 and TRBJ1-2; maybe TRBD1 (6 bases). V lost 0 bases to trimming and J lost 8 bases, with 11 bases between them. The CDR3 is 13 residues long. Germline V lookup: CDR1 SGHKS, CDR2 YYEKEE (reference sequence). CDR3 bases: TGTGCCAGCAGCTTGGCAGGGGCGCCCGGCTACACCTTC. Its translation is CASSLAGAPGYTF.

This chain links TRBV11-2 with TRBJ2-7; possible D gene TRBD2, 5 bases. From germline, CDR1 is SGHAT and CDR2 FQNNGV. CDR3 size: 16 residues. Trimming removed 0 bases from V and 2 bases from J, with 14 bases in between. The CDR3 DNA reads as TGTGCCAGCAGCTTAGATGTGCGGGTTCCCACCTACGAGCAGTACTTC. Its protein is CASSLDVRVPTYEQYF.

CDR3 sequence reads: CASSSLGETQYF. The CDR3 nucleotides read TGTGCCAGTAGCAGTCTAGGAGAGACCCAGTACTTC. The J gene is TRBJ2-5, the V gene TRBV19; no reliable D call. Germline V gene data show CDR1 as LNHDA and CDR2 as SQIVND (reference sequence). Trimming left V 6 bases short and J 4 bases short, with 9 bases between. The CDR3 loop spans 12 amino acids.

This clone was observed once. The rearrangement uses TRBV9 and TRBJ1-6; D unclear. The CDR3 loop spans 15 amino acids. V lost 0 bases and J lost 6, with 10 bases in between. The V gene's germline CDR1 is SGDLS and CDR2 YYNGEE. CDR3 in DNA: TGTGCCAGCAGCGTAGGAGGCAGACTTAATTCACCCCTCCACTTT. This gives the protein CASSVGGRLNSPLHF.

The V call is TRBV2, the J call TRBJ2-3; 9 bases agree with TRBD2. This CDR3 is 15 amino acids long. Germline loops: CDR1 SNHLY, CDR2 FYNNEI. The J segment lost 0 bases and the V segment lost 5 bases, leaving 3 bases of the junction unmatched. The CDR3 DNA sequence: TGTGCCAGCAGTTCTAGCGGGGATAGCACAGATACGCAGTATTTT. This translates into CASSSSGDSTDTQYF.

This clone appeared a single time. The rearrangement links TRBV7-9 to TRBJ1-4; D is unclear. Germline V gives CDR1 SEHNR, CDR2 FQNEAQ (reference sequence). The CDR3 has 12 amino acids. V lost 7 bases and J 8 bases, leaving 11 bases between the germline ends. The CDR3 DNA is TGTGCCAGCATGGGCCTTAACGAAAAACTGTTTTTT. It yields the protein CASMGLNEKLFF.

This sequence joins TRBV10-3 and TRBJ1-6, with D hard to call. In germline, CDR1 is ENHRY, CDR2 SYGVKD. Trimming left V 3 bases short and J 9 bases short, with 9 bases between. The CDR3 loop spans 13 amino acids. The CDR3 loop is CAISEDGPSPLHF. The CDR3 DNA reads TGTGCCATCAGTGAAGACGGACCTTCACCCCTCCACTTT.

The V and J genes are TRBV28 and TRBJ2-1; D gene uncertain. CDR1 is MDHEN and CDR2 is SYDVKM in the germline V gene. The CDR3 has 12 amino acids. V dropped 1 base and J dropped 7 bases, with 5 bases sitting between them. The CDR3 region has the DNA TGTGCCAGCAGTTTATTGAGGAATGAGCAGTTCTTC. Translated: CASSLLRNEQFF.

V is TRBV21-1 and J is TRBJ1-1; the table gives TRBD1 as D, unverified against the DNA. TRBV21-1 is recorded as a pseudogene. The CDR3 contains 13 residues. CDR3 protein: CASSKQKGQDSQF. CDR3 nucleotides: TGTGCCAGCAGCAAACAGAAAGGACAGGACTCTCAATTT.

The gene calls are TRBV7-8 and TRBJ2-7, with 10 positions matching TRBD2. The CDR3 is 15 residues long. The germline V gene has CDR1 SGHVS and CDR2 FQNEAQ. With 4 bases clipped from V and 2 bases from J, the junction kept 5 bases outside the gene matches. The CDR3 region is CASSSLAGVAYEQYF. In DNA, the CDR3 is TGTGCCAGCAGCTCTCTAGCGGGGGTAGCCTACGAGCAGTACTTC.

The chain recombines TRBV28 with TRBJ2-2, with D unresolved. The CDR3 consists of 15 residues. Between the trimmed V and J ends, which lost 2 bases and 5 bases, there was a span of 12 bases. The germline gives CDR1 MDHEN, CDR2 SYDVKM. The CDR3 loop reads CASSLPNLRTGELFF. The CDR3 DNA reads TGTGCCAGCAGTTTACCAAATTTGAGGACCGGGGAGCTGTTTTTT. Based on the CDR3 plus reference TRBV28 and TRBJ2-2, the full variable domain is DVKVTQSSRYLVKRTGEKVFLECVQDMDHENMFWYRQDPGLGLRLIYFSYDVKMKEKGDIPEGYSVSREKKERFSLILESASTNQTSMYLCASSLPNLRTGELFFGEGSRLTVL.

The chain is built from TRBV4-3 and TRBJ2-3; TRBD2 matches 9 bases. V lost 1 base to trimming and J lost 2 bases; unmatched junction nucleotides: 7. Germline lookup yields CDR1 LGHNA and CDR2 YSLEER. The CDR3 is made up of 17 amino acids. As DNA, the CDR3 is TGCGCCAGCAGCCAAGGCATCGGGACTAGCTTCACAGATACGCAGTATTTT. It is translated as CASSQGIGTSFTDTQYF.

The J gene is TRBJ2-2, the V gene TRBV5-6; tentatively, D is TRBD1 or TRBD2 (5 bases each). CDR1 SGHDT and CDR2 YYEEEE come from the germline V gene. The CDR3 runs 16 residues. Trimming took 0 bases from V and 3 from J, leaving 12 bases between them. CDR3 region: CASSLEPGRHTGELFF. The CDR3 DNA follows: TGTGCCAGCAGCTTGGAACCGGGGCGACACACCGGGGAGCTGTTTTTT.

The chain joins TRBV6-5 to TRBJ1-2, with D uncertain. Germline values: CDR1 MNHEY, CDR2 SVGAGI. The CDR3 has 14 amino acids. Trimming took off 2 bases at V and 2 bases at J, with 9 bases between the two ends. CDR3: CASSYMAGNYGYTF. The CDR3 bases are TGTGCCAGCAGTTACATGGCAGGCAACTATGGCTACACCTTC.

This clone was recorded only once. The chain joins TRBV28 to TRBJ2-1, with 12 bases that match TRBD2. The CDR3 is 19 amino acids. Germline CDR1 and CDR2: MDHEN and SYDVKM. V lost 6 bases to trimming and J lost 6 bases; unmatched junction nucleotides: 18. This CDR3 reads CASRRPPGLAGLQINEQFF. The CDR3 bases are TGTGCCAGCAGAAGACCCCCGGGACTAGCGGGCCTACAGATCAATGAGCAGTTCTTC.

The CDR3 region is CAISDRGQEQYF. CDR3 DNA sequence: TGTGCCATCAGTGATCGCGGACAGGAGCAGTACTTC. The chain joins TRBV10-3 to TRBJ2-7; possibly TRBD1 for D (6 bases). Looked up from germline, CDR1 is ENHRY and CDR2 is SYGVKD. V was trimmed by 3 bases and J by 7 bases, leaving 10 bases between them. The CDR3 totals 12 residues.

The chain is built from TRBV20-1 and TRBJ1-2; D gene uncertain. The V gene's germline CDR1 is DFQATT and CDR2 SNEGSKA (reference sequence). The CDR3 covers 11 residues. Trimming took off 5 bases at V and 7 bases at J, with 11 bases between the two ends. CDR3 sequence reads: CSAGESGGYTF. In nucleotides, the CDR3 is TGCAGTGCTGGCGAATCAGGTGGCTACACCTTC.

The rearrangement links TRBV6-5 to TRBJ1-1; D unresolved. This CDR3 spans 14 amino acids. V gave up 7 bases and J gave up 8 bases, with 20 bases separating them. Germline assignment: CDR1 MNHEY and CDR2 SVGAGI. The CDR3 sequence: CASKVNLAPSEAFF. CDR3 coding DNA: TGTGCCAGCAAGGTCAACTTGGCCCCGTCGGAAGCTTTCTTT.

This clone was observed a few times. V gene TRBV9 combines with J gene TRBJ2-1; either TRBD1 or TRBD2 may fit D (5 bases each). Deletions cut 9 bases from V and 5 bases from J, with 15 bases between. CDR1 SGDLS and CDR2 YYNGEE come from the germline V gene. The CDR3 runs to 13 residues. The DNA for the CDR3 is TGTGCCACCAGTGGGGCCGGGGACAATGAGCAGTTCTTC. Translating gives CATSGAGDNEQFF.

The chain carries TRBV5-4 and TRBJ1-1; D might be TRBD1 (6 bases). Germline CDR1 is SGHNT and CDR2 is YYREEE (reference sequence). This CDR3 spans 15 amino acids. The V end was cut by 7 bases, the J end by 0 bases, with 16 bases between. CDR3 sequence reads: CASSYGQGLNTEAFF. The CDR3 DNA is TGTGCCAGCTCGTACGGCCAGGGGTTGAACACTGAAGCTTTCTTT.

The rearrangement links TRBV9 to TRBJ2-6, with 8 bases aligning to TRBD1. CDR1 SGDLS and CDR2 YYNGEE come from the germline V gene. V lost 3 bases and J lost 2; bases outside the gene matches: 7. The CDR3 totals 17 residues. The CDR3 nucleotides read TGTGCCAGCAGCGCCGGGACAGGCGGAACTGGGGCCAACGTCCTGACTTTC. This codes for CASSAGTGGTGANVLTF.

The V call is TRBV7-2, the J call TRBJ1-3; D gene uncertain. CDR3 length: 16 amino acids. V shed 1 base and J shed 0 bases, with 10 bases lying between them. Germline CDR1 is SGHTA and CDR2 is FQGNSA. The chain's CDR3 is CASSLDVRNSGNTIYF. In DNA form, the CDR3 reads TGTGCCAGCAGCTTAGATGTCAGAAACTCTGGAAACACCATATATTTT.